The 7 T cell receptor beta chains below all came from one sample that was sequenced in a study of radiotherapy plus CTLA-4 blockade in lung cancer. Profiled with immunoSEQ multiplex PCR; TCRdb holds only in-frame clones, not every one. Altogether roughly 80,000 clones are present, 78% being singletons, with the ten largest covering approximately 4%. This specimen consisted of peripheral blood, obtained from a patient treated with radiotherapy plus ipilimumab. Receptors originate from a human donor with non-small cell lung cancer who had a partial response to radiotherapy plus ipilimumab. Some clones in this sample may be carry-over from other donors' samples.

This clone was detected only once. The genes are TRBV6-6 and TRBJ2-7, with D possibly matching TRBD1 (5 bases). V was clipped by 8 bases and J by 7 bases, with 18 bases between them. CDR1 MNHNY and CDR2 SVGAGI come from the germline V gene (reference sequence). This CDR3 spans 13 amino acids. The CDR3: CASYSGLSKEQYF. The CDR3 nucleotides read TGTGCCAGCTACTCAGGGTTGTCGAAAGAGCAGTACTTC.

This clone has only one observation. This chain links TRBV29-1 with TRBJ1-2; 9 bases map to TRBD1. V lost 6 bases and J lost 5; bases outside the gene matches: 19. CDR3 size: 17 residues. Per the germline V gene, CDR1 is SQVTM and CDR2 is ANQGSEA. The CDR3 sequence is CSVDKSGQGSVGYGYTF. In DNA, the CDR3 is TGCAGCGTCGACAAATCGGGACAGGGTTCCGTGGGGTATGGCTACACCTTC.

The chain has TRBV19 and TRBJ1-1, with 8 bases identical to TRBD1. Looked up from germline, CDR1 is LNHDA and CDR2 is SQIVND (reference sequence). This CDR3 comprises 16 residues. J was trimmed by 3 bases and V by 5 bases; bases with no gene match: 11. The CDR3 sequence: CASSPFGTGGYTEAFF. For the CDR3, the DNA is TGTGCCAGTAGTCCATTCGGGACAGGCGGGTACACTGAAGCTTTCTTT.

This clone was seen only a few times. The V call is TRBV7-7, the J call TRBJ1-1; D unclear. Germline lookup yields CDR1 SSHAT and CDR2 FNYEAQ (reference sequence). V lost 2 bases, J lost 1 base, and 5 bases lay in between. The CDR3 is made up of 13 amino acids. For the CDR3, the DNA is TGTGCCAGCAGCTTACGAGAGAACACTGAAGCTTTCTTT. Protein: CASSLRENTEAFF. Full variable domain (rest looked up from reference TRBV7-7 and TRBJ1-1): GAGVSQSPRYKVTKRGQDVTLRCDPISSHATLYWYQQALGQGPEFLTYFNYEAQPDKSGLPSDRFSAERPEGSISTLTIQRTEQRDSAMYRCASSLRENTEAFFGQGTRLTVV.

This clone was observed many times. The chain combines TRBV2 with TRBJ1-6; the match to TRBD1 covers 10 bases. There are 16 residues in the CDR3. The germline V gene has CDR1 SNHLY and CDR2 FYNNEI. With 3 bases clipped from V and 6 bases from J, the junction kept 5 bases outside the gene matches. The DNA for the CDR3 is TGTGCCAGCAGTGACTACGACAGGGGGCCTAATTCACCCCTCCACTTT. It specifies CASSDYDRGPNSPLHF.

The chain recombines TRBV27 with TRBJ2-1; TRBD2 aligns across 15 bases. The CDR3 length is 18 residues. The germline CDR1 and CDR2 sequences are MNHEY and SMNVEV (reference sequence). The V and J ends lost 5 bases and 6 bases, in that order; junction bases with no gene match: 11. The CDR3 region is CASSPRTSGRAVVNEQFF. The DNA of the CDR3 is TGTGCCAGCAGTCCCCGGACTAGCGGGAGGGCCGTTGTCAATGAGCAGTTCTTC.

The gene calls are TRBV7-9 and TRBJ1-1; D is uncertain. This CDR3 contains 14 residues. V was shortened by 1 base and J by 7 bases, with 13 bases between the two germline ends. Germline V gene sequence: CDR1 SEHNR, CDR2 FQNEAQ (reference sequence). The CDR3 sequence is CASSLGPRRNEAFF. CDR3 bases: TGTGCCAGCAGCTTAGGCCCCAGGAGGAATGAAGCTTTCTTT.